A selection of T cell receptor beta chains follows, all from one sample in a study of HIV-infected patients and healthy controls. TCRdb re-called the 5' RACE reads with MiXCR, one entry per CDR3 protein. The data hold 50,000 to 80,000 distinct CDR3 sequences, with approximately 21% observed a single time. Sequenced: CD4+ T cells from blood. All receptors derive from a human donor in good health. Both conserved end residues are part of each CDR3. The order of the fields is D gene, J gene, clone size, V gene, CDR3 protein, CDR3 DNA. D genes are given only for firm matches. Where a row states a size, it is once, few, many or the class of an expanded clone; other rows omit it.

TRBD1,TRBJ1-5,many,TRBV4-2,CASSQEGGSNQPQHF,TGTGCCAGCAGCCAAGAAGGGGGCAGCAATCAGCCCCAGCATTTT
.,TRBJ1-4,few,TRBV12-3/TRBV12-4,CASSFAGVGEKLFF,TGTGCCAGCAGTTTTGCAGGGGTTGGAGAAAAACTGTTTTTT
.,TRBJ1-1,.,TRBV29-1,CSVDWALNTEAFF,TGCAGCGTTGATTGGGCCCTGAACACTGAAGCTTTCTTT
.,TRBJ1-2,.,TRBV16,CASSRRTVNGYTF,TGTGCCAGCAGCCGTCGGACGGTCAATGGCTACACCTTC
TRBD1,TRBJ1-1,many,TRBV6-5,CASARDRGRYSTEAFF,TGTGCCAGCGCTCGGGACAGGGGGCGGTATAGCACTGAAGCTTTCTTT
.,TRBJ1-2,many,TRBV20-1,CSARDGQSNYGYTF,TGCAGTGCTAGAGATGGGCAGTCTAACTATGGCTACACCTTC
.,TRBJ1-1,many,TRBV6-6,CASSGHTPNTEAFF,TGTGCCAGCAGTGGACACACCCCGAACACTGAAGCTTTCTTT
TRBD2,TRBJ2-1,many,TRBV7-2,CASSSYLLAGYNEQFF,TGTGCCAGCAGCTCCTACTTACTAGCGGGATACAATGAGCAGTTCTTC
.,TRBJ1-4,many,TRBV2,CASGGNKLFF,TGTGCCAGCGGGGGGAATAAGCTGTTTTTT
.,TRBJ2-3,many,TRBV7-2,CACNGEGRLDTQYF,TGTGCCTGTAATGGCGAGGGTCGGCTCGATACGCAGTATTTT
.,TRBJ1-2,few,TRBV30,CAWSVFQGDGYTF,TGTGCCTGGAGTGTTTTCCAGGGTGATGGCTACACCTTC
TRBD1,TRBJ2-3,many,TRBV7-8,CASTRGQNTDTQYF,TGTGCCAGCACCAGGGGACAGAACACAGATACGCAGTATTTT
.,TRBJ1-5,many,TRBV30,CAWSSVSSNQPQHF,TGTGCCTGGAGTTCGGTCTCTAGCAATCAGCCCCAGCATTTT
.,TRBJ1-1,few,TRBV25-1,CASSESHRPMNTEAFF,TGTGCCAGCAGTGAATCCCACAGGCCTATGAACACTGAAGCTTTCTTT
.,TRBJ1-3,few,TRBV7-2,CASSKGGGNTIYF,TGTGCCAGCAGTAAAGGAGGAGGAAACACCATATATTTT
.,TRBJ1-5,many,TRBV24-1,CATQAASGNQPQHF,TGTGCCACCCAGGCGGCATCCGGCAATCAGCCCCAGCATTTT
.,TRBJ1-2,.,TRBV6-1,CASSDVGYYGYTF,TGTGCCAGCAGTGATGTGGGATATTATGGCTACACCTTC
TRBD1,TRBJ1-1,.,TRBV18,CASSPVRDRGITEAFF,TGTGCCAGCTCACCTGTAAGGGACAGGGGGATCACTGAAGCTTTCTTT
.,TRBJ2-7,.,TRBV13,CASSPNRGGYEQYF,TGTGCCAGCAGCCCCAACAGGGGAGGATACGAGCAGTACTTC
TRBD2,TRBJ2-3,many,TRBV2,CARLAGGPSTDTQYF,TGTGCCAGGCTAGCGGGAGGGCCAAGCACAGATACGCAGTATTTT
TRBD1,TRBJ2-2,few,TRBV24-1,CATSDVTGLAYSVPSNTGELFF,TGTGCCACCAGTGATGTGACAGGGTTGGCCTACTCAGTACCCTCCAACACCGGGGAGCTGTTTTTT
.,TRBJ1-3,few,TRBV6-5,CASSYSYIQDNSGNTIYF,TGTGCCAGCAGTTACTCCTACATTCAGGACAACTCTGGAAACACCATATATTTT
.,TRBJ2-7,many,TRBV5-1,CASSPGAGQDGYEQYF,TGCGCCAGCAGCCCCGGGGCAGGCCAAGACGGGTACGAGCAGTACTTC
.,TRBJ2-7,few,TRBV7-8,CASSLTTLPRGRGQGPSYEQYF,TGTGCCAGCAGCCTAACCACACTCCCTCGCGGTCGGGGGCAGGGGCCCTCCTACGAGCAGTACTTC
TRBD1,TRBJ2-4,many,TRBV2,CASSGTDQDIQYF,TGTGCCAGCAGCGGGACAGATCAAGACATTCAGTACTTC
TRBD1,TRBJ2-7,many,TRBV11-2,CASSLGQGWDEQYF,TGTGCCAGCAGCCTGGGACAGGGGTGGGACGAGCAGTACTTC
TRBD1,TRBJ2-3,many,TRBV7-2,CASSIRDRGDTQYF,TGTGCCAGCAGCATCCGGGACAGGGGAGATACGCAGTATTTT
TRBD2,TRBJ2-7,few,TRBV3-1,CASSQDLAASGYEQYF,TGTGCCAGCAGCCAAGATCTGGCGGCTAGCGGCTACGAGCAGTACTTC
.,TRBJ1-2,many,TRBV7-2,CASSSPSPGLGGYTF,TGTGCCAGCAGCTCCCCATCTCCCGGGTTGGGAGGCTACACCTTC
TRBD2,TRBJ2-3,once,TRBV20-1,CSARPSGRYGTDTQYF,TGCAGTGCTAGACCTAGCGGGAGGTATGGAACAGATACGCAGTATTTT
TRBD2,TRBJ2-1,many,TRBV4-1,CASSQSQTSGSVYEQFF,TGCGCCAGCAGCCAATCTCAGACTAGCGGGAGTGTCTATGAGCAGTTCTTC
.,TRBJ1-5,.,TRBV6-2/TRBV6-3,CASTGDRTSGQPQHF,TGTGCCAGCACGGGAGACCGGACAAGCGGTCAGCCCCAGCATTTT
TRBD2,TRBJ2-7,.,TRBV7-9,CASSPRVAGGPTKEQYF,TGTGCCAGCAGCCCCCGGGTAGCGGGAGGGCCCACGAAGGAGCAGTACTTC
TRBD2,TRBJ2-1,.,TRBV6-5,CASGGLAVKHNEQFF,TGTGCCAGCGGGGGACTAGCGGTAAAACACAATGAGCAGTTCTTC
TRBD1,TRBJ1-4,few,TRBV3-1,CASSQDFPGGQKNEKLFF,TGTGCCAGCAGCCAAGATTTTCCGGGGGGACAGAAGAATGAAAAACTGTTTTTT
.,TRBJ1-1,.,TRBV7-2,CASSPGRGALATEAFF,TGTGCCAGCAGCCCCGGTAGGGGGGCGCTGGCCACTGAAGCTTTCTTT
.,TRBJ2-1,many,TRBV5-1,CASSLDDSSYNEQFF,TGCGCCAGCAGCTTGGACGACAGCTCCTACAATGAGCAGTTCTTC
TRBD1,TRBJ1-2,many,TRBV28,CASSVAGTGGFGYGYTF,TGTGCCAGCAGTGTAGCCGGGACAGGGGGATTTGGCTATGGCTACACCTTC
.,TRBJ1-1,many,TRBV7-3,CASSLTGRTEAFF,TGTGCCAGCAGCTTAACGGGGAGGACTGAAGCTTTCTTT
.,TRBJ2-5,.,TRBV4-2,CASSQVRQETQYF,TGTGCCAGCAGCCAAGTCAGGCAAGAGACCCAGTACTTC
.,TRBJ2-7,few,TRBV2,CASRRVAERNEQYF,TGTGCCAGCAGGCGGGTGGCGGAGAGGAACGAGCAGTACTTC
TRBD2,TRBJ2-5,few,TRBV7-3,CASSSLAGVQYF,TGTGCCAGCAGCTCTTTAGCGGGGGTCCAGTACTTC
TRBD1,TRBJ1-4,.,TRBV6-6,CASGRQGGEKLFF,TGTGCCAGCGGGAGACAGGGTGGTGAAAAACTGTTTTTT
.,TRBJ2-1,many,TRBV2,CASSTYNEQFF,TGTGCCAGCAGTACGTACAATGAGCAGTTCTTC
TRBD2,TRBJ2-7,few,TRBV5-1,CASSIGLLAGGNEQYF,TGCGCCAGCAGCATCGGACTCCTAGCCGGGGGGAACGAGCAGTACTTC
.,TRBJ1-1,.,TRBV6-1,CASLRGGNTEAFF,TGTGCCAGCTTGAGGGGAGGAAACACTGAAGCTTTCTTT
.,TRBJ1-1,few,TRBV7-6,CASSSMGSTEAFF,TGTGCCAGCAGTTCAATGGGATCGACTGAAGCTTTCTTT
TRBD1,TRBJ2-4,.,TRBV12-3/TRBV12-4,CASGDQGTGNIQYF,TGTGCCAGCGGAGACCAGGGGACAGGGAACATTCAGTACTTC
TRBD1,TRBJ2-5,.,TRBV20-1,CSALRRDRQETQYF,TGCAGTGCGCTACGTCGGGACAGACAAGAGACCCAGTACTTC
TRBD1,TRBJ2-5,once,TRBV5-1,CASSSGQGTETQYF,TGCGCCAGCAGCTCGGGACAGGGTACGGAGACCCAGTACTTC